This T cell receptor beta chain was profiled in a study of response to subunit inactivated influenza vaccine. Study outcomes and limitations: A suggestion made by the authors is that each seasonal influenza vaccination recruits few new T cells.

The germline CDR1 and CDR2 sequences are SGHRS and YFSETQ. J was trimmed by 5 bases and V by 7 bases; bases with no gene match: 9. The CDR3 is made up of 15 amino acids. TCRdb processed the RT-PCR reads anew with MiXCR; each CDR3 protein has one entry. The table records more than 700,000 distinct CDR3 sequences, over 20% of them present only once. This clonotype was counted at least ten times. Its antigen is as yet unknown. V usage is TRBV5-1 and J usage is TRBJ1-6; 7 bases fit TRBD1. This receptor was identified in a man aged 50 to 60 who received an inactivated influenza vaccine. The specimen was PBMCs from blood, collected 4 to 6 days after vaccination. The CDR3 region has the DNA TGCGCCAGCCGACCAGGGACAGCCAATAATTCACCCCTCCACTTT. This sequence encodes CASRPGTANNSPLHF. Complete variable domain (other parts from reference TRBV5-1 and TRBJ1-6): KAGVTQTPRYLIKTRGQQVTLSCSPISGHRSVSWYQQTPGQGLQFLFEYFSETQRNKGNFPGRFSGRQFSNSRSEMNVSTLELGDSALYLCASRPGTANNSPLHFGNGTRLTVT.